The 3 T cell receptor beta chains below all came from one sample that was sequenced in a study of patients and donors after allogeneic stem cell transplantation. MiXCR was run by TCRdb on the RT-PCR reads, yielding one entry per CDR3 protein. This table has about 230,000 distinct CDR3 sequences, about 14% appearing once. Material: blood, either unsorted or a sorted T cell fraction (not recorded which). The receptors come from a human donor who was either an allogeneic HSCT recipient or a stem cell or donor lymphocyte infusion donor (not recorded which). It is not recorded whose cells these are; they may come from a transplant donor.

On this clonotype itself: A much more abundant neighbour one base away suggests this may be a read error. The genes are TRBV19 and TRBJ2-5, with D possibly matching TRBD2 (5 bases). The CDR3 has 14 residues. The V gene's germline CDR1 is LNHDA and CDR2 SQIVND (reference sequence). Written as DNA, the CDR3 is TGTGGCAGTAGCGCGTCGCGGGTCGTGGAGACCCAGTACTTC. As protein: CGSSASRVVETQYF.

This clonotype was recorded many times. The V gene is TRBV5-1, the J gene TRBJ2-1; 9 nucleotides line up with TRBD1. In germline, CDR1 is SGHRS, CDR2 YFSETQ. J was trimmed by 4 bases and V by 0 bases; bases with no gene match: 5. CDR3 length: 16 amino acids. CDR3 nucleotides: TGCGCCAGCAGCTTGGGGGGGACAGGGAAGTACAATGAGCAGTTCTTC. This sequence encodes CASSLGGTGKYNEQFF.

The genes are TRBV7-2 and TRBJ1-2, with 10 positions matching TRBD1. The CDR3 length is 15 residues. V lost 5 bases to trimming and J lost 8 bases; unmatched junction nucleotides: 11. Germline assignment: CDR1 SGHTA and CDR2 FQGNSA. CDR3 nucleotide sequence: TGTGCCAGCAGCAGGGGGGGACAGGGGAAATTAGGCTACACCTTC. Translated, it gives CASSRGGQGKLGYTF.